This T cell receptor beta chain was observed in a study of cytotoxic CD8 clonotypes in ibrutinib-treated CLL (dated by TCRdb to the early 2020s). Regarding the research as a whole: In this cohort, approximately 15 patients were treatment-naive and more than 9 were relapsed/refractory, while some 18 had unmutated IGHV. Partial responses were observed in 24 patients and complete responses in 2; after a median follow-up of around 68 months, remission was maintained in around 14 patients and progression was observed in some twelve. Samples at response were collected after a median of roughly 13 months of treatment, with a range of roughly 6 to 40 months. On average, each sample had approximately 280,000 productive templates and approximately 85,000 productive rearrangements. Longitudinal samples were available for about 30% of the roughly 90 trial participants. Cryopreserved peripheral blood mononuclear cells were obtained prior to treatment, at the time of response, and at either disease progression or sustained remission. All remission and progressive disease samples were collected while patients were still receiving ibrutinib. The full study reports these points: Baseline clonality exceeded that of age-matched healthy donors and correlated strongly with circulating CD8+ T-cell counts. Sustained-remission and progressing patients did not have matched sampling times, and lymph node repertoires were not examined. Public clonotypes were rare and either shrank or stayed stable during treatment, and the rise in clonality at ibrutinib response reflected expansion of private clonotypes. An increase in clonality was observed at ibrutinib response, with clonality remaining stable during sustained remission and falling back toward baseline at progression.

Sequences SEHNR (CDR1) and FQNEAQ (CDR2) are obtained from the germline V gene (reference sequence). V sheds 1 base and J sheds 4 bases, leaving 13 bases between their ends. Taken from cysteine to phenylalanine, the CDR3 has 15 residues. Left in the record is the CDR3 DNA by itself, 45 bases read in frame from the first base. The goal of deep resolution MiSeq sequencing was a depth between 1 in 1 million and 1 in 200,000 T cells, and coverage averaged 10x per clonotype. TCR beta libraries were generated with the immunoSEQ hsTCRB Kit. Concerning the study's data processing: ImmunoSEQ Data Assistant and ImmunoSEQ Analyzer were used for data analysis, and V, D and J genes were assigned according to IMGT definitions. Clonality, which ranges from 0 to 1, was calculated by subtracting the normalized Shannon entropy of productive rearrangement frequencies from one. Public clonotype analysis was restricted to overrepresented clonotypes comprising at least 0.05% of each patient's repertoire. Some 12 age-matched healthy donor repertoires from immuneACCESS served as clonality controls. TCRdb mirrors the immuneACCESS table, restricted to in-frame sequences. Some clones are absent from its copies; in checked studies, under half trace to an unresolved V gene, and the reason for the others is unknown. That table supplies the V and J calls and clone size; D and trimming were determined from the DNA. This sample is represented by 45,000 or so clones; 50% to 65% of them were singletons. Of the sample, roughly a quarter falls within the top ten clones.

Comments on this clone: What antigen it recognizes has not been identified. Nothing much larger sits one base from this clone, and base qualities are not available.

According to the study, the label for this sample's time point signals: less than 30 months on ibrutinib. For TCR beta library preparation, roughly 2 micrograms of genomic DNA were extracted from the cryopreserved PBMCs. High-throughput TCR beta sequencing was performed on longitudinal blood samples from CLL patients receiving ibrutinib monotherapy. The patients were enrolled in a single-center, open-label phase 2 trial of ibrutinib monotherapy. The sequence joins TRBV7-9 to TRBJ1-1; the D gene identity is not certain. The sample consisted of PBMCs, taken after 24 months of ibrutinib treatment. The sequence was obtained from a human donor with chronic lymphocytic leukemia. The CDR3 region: CASSLGGGVSTEAFF. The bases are TGTGCCAGCAGCTTAGGCGGCGGGGTATCCACTGAAGCTTTCTTT. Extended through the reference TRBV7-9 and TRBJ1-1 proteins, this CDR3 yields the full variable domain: DTGVSQNPRHKITKRGQNVTFRCDPISEHNRLYWYRQTLGQGPEFLTYFQNEAQLEKSRLLSDRFSAERPKGSFSTLEIQRTEQGDSAMYLCASSLGGGVSTEAFFGQGTRLTVV.